Shown below are 21 T cell receptor beta chains from a single sample sequenced in a study of blood T cells in healthy people across ages. Together with a sample-barcoded 5' primer, a J-beta primer mix was included in a second PCR lasting roughly 6 to 12 cycles. TCRdb passed the 5' RACE reads through MiXCR, listing each CDR3 protein once. The profile shows approximately 880,000 distinct CDR3 sequences, around 46% of them singletons. Sequencing was carried out using blood. These receptors came from a young man in good health.

In its sample, this clonotype was seen once. The chain joins TRBV3-1 to TRBJ1-2, with 7 bases fitting TRBD1. Germline values: CDR1 LGHDT, CDR2 YNNKEL (reference sequence). J lost 2 bases, V lost 4 bases, and 7 bases had no gene match. CDR3 length: 15 residues. CDR3 in amino acids: CASSPGTVLNYGYTF. CDR3 sequence (DNA): TGTGCCAGCAGCCCCGGGACAGTCCTCAACTATGGCTACACCTTC.

The chain recombines TRBV29-1 with TRBJ1-1; D ambiguous. Trimming cost V 3 bases and J 6 bases, with 8 bases left between them. This CDR3 contains 11 residues. The germline V gene encodes CDR1 SQVTM and CDR2 ANQGSEA. CDR3 residues: CSVDQVAEAFF. The CDR3 DNA reads TGCAGCGTTGATCAAGTCGCTGAAGCTTTCTTT.

This clonotype was counted between two and nine times. The rearrangement joins TRBV2 to TRBJ2-4, with 10 positions matching TRBD2. The J call may be mistaken, given a closer DNA end match to TRBJ2-5. The CDR3 extends over 15 amino acids. Germline loops: CDR1 SNHLY, CDR2 FYNNEI. The CDR3 DNA reads TGTGCCAGCAGTGAAGGACTAGCGGGCAGAGAGACCCAGTACTTC. Translation: CASSEGLAGRETQYF.

The chain has TRBV27 and TRBJ2-1; D gene ambiguous. Trimming stripped 4 bases from V and 5 bases from J, with 21 bases between. Germline CDR1 MNHEY, CDR2 SMNVEV (reference sequence). This CDR3 region has 17 residues. The DNA for the CDR3 is TGTGCCAGCAGTTCCTTTACCGGGTCCCCACCCGACAATGAGCAGTTCTTC. Encoded protein: CASSSFTGSPPDNEQFF.

This rearrangement joins TRBV15 to TRBJ2-7; 10 nucleotides match TRBD2. CDR1 is LNHNV, CDR2 YYDKDF, per germline (reference sequence). This CDR3 comprises 14 residues. The V gene end was trimmed by 8 bases and the J gene end by 1 base; junction bases not matched to a gene: 5. The CDR3 nucleotides are TGTGCCACCGCTCTAGCGGGGGTTTCCTACGAGCAGTACTTC. Translating it yields CATALAGVSYEQYF.

At least ten counts were recorded for this clonotype. The chain employs TRBV29-1 and TRBJ2-7, with TRBD1 matching 7 bases. V trimming: 4 bases; J trimming: 3 bases; junction bases outside the gene matches: 0. This CDR3 contains 11 residues. Germline V gives CDR1 SQVTM, CDR2 ANQGSEA. This CDR3 reads CSVGTGYEQYF. CDR3 nucleotides: TGCAGCGTTGGGACAGGCTACGAGCAGTACTTC.

The chain has TRBV29-1 and TRBJ1-2, with no clear D. The CDR3 is made up of 12 amino acids. The V gene's germline CDR1 is SQVTM and CDR2 ANQGSEA. With 6 bases removed from V and 6 bases from J, the gap between germline ends came to 14 bases. This chain's CDR3 is CSVETALDGYTF. The CDR3 DNA is TGCAGCGTCGAGACCGCTTTAGATGGCTACACCTTC.

A few counts support this clonotype. This rearrangement joins TRBV9 to TRBJ2-3; 11 bases line up with TRBD2. This CDR3 is built from 16 residues. CDR1 and CDR2 (germline): SGDLS, YYNGEE. Trimming removed 3 bases from V and 5 bases from J; junction bases left unmatched: 8. CDR3 region: CASSAIAGGPEDTQYF. DNA for the CDR3: TGTGCCAGCAGCGCTATAGCGGGGGGGCCGGAAGATACGCAGTATTTT.

The chain uses TRBV3-1 and TRBJ2-2; D possibly corresponds to TRBD1 (5 bases). The CDR3 has 16 amino acids. V shed 3 bases and J shed 5 bases, with 16 bases lying between them. Germline assignment: CDR1 LGHDT and CDR2 YNNKEL (reference sequence). The CDR3 DNA reads TGTGCCAGCAGCCATGCAGGGTTTTGGGGAACCGGGGAGCTGTTTTTT. It yields the protein CASSHAGFWGTGELFF.

This chain connects TRBV6-2 or TRBV6-3 to TRBJ1-2; D not resolved. Germline lookup yields CDR1 MNHEY and CDR2 SVGEGT. With 0 bases removed from V and 7 bases from J, the gap between germline ends came to 12 bases. The CDR3 spans 14 residues. CDR3 coding DNA: TGTGCCAGCAGTTACTCGTTTGGTTACGGTGGCTACACCTTC. Translated, it gives CASSYSFGYGGYTF.

This clonotype was seen more than once but under ten times. This rearrangement joins TRBV6-5 to TRBJ1-1; unclear D gene. Per the germline V gene, CDR1 is MNHEY and CDR2 is SVGAGI. The CDR3 runs to 13 residues. As DNA, the CDR3 is TGTGCGACCTTCGGGAGCTTGAACACTGAAGCTTTCTTT. Its translation: CATFGSLNTEAFF.

This chain uses TRBV5-1 with TRBJ1-2; TRBD1 might be the D (6 bases). Per germline, CDR1 SGHRS and CDR2 YFSETQ. Trimming removed 3 bases at V and 10 bases at J, with 19 bases between. The CDR3 spans 14 residues. The CDR3 here is CASSWMGGRNDYTF. CDR3 sequence (DNA): TGCGCCAGCAGCTGGATGGGGGGGCGAAATGACTACACCTTC.

The rearrangement links TRBV7-2 to TRBJ2-5; TRBD1 aligns across 7 bases. The V gene's germline CDR1 is SGHTA and CDR2 FQGNSA. This CDR3 is 14 amino acids long. Trimming cost V 2 bases and J 11 bases; bases outside gene matches: 11. In DNA form, the CDR3 reads TGTGCCAGCAGCTTAACTACGACAGGGTACAAGCAGTACTTC. As protein: CASSLTTTGYKQYF.

This clonotype has a handful of counts. V and J are TRBV27 and TRBJ1-5; perhaps TRBD1 as D (5 bases). Deletions cut 2 bases from V and 4 bases from J, with 9 bases between. The CDR3 runs 14 residues. Germline CDR1 reads MNHEY; CDR2 reads SMNVEV (reference sequence). CDR3 region: CASSLMGLNQPQHF. The CDR3 DNA is TGTGCCAGCAGTTTAATGGGACTAAATCAGCCCCAGCATTTT.

The chain recombines TRBV4-1 with TRBJ2-1; 7 nucleotides agree with TRBD1. Germline CDR1 MGHRA, CDR2 YSYEKL. After removal of 2 bases from V and 5 bases from J, the junction contained 9 bases not matched to a gene. CDR3 size: 16 residues. The CDR3 DNA sequence: TGCGCCAGCAGCCAACCCTGGGGACAGACCGACAATGAGCAGTTCTTC. Protein sequence: CASSQPWGQTDNEQFF.

The chain has TRBV12-3 or TRBV12-4 and TRBJ2-7; possibly TRBD1 for D (6 bases). With 8 bases removed from V and 3 bases from J, the gap between germline ends came to 14 bases. The CDR3 has 13 amino acids. The CDR3 loop reads CASGLGQFYEQYF. The DNA for the CDR3 is TGTGCCAGCGGTCTCGGACAGTTCTACGAGCAGTACTTC.

The chain uses TRBV27 and TRBJ2-7; D assignment may be TRBD1 or TRBD2 (5 bases each). Germline CDR1 reads MNHEY; CDR2 reads SMNVEV (reference sequence). The V end lost 2 bases, the J end lost 3 bases, and 11 bases lay between the germline ends. The CDR3 is 14 residues long. CDR3 in DNA: TGTGCCAGCAGTTTAGGGGGACCGATCTACGAGCAGTACTTC. Its translation is CASSLGGPIYEQYF.

The chain carries TRBV2 and TRBJ2-2; either TRBD1 or TRBD2 may fit D (5 bases each). The CDR3 loop spans 13 amino acids. The V end was cut by 7 bases, the J end by 7 bases, with 13 bases between. CDR1 and CDR2 from the germline V gene are SNHLY and FYNNEI. The CDR3: CASTERGIGELFF. CDR3 DNA: TGTGCCAGCACCGAGAGGGGAATCGGGGAGCTGTTTTTT.

This chain connects TRBV7-9 to TRBJ1-5, with 8 bases fitting TRBD1. V lost 4 bases, J lost 1 base, and 6 bases stayed unmatched. The length of the CDR3 is 16 residues. The germline V gene encodes CDR1 SEHNR and CDR2 FQNEAQ (reference sequence). The CDR3 loop reads CASSSGWTGSNQPQHF. For the CDR3, the DNA is TGTGCCAGCAGCTCGGGATGGACAGGGAGCAATCAGCCCCAGCATTTT.

This clonotype was recorded a few times. The V call is TRBV4-1, the J call TRBJ2-7, with D maybe TRBD1 (5 bases). The CDR3 sequence is 15 residues long. The V end lost 1 base, the J end lost 0 bases, and 10 bases lay between the germline ends. Germline V gene data show CDR1 as MGHRA and CDR2 as YSYEKL. The DNA for the CDR3 is TGCGCCAGCAGCCAAGTCGACAGCCGCTCCTACGAGCAGTACTTC. Residues: CASSQVDSRSYEQYF.

The chain employs TRBV19 and TRBJ2-7; 8 bases are a match to TRBD2. Germline V lookup: CDR1 LNHDA, CDR2 SQIVND (reference sequence). Trimming at V came to 4 bases and at J to 6 bases, leaving 11 bases not matched to a gene. The CDR3 runs 15 residues. The CDR3 nucleotides read TGTGCCAGTAGTAAGATTAGCGGGGACCTGTCCGAGCAGTACTTC. The encoded protein is CASSKISGDLSEQYF. The whole variable domain, remainder taken from reference TRBV19 and TRBJ2-7, is DGGITQSPKYLFRKEGQNVTLSCEQNLNHDAMYWYRQDPGQGLRLIYYSQIVNDFQKGDIAEGYSVSREKKESFPLTVTSAQKNPTAFYLCASSKISGDLSEQYFGPGTRLTVT.